These 30 T cell receptor beta chains were all obtained from the same sample, sequenced in a study of blood T cell repertoires in COVID-19. TCRdb's table, derived via immunoSEQ multiplex PCR, lists solely in-frame clones and lacks some. The table includes under 350,000 clones, approximately 90% detected once. The sequencing sample was made of PBMCs or T cells enriched from blood (not recorded which). The receptor set was obtained from a man under 40 who had recovered from COVID-19.

The V call is TRBV9, the J call TRBJ2-5; D is possibly TRBD1 (5 bases). The CDR3 covers 15 residues. V was cut by 4 bases and J by 0 bases, with 13 bases left in between. The V gene's germline CDR1 is SGDLS and CDR2 YYNGEE. The chain's CDR3 is CASSNGGAHQETQYF. In DNA, the CDR3 is TGTGCCAGCAGCAACGGTGGGGCCCACCAAGAGACCCAGTACTTC. The full variable domain, in which reference TRBV9 and TRBJ2-5 provide the parts outside the CDR3, is DSGVTQTPKHLITATGQRVTLRCSPRSGDLSVYWYQQSLDQGLQFLIQYYNGEERAKGNILERFSAQQFPDLHSELNLSSLELGDSALYFCASSNGGAHQETQYFGPGTRLLVL.

The chain joins TRBV5-1 to TRBJ2-2; TRBD1 matches 8 bases. Per the germline V gene, CDR1 is SGHRS and CDR2 is YFSETQ. V shed 2 bases, J shed 4 bases, and the junction held 4 bases outside the gene matches. The CDR3 runs to 15 residues. This chain's CDR3 is CASSFTGGTTGELFF. The CDR3 nucleotides read TGCGCCAGCAGCTTTACAGGGGGGACCACCGGGGAGCTGTTTTTT.

This clone has just one count. This rearrangement joins TRBV7-2 to TRBJ2-3, with 9 bases lining up with TRBD2. Trimming took 7 bases from V and 4 from J; bases not matched to a gene: 9. The CDR3 contains 15 residues. CDR1 and CDR2 (germline): SGHTA, FQGNSA. The CDR3 sequence is CASNSRAGGPDTQYF. The CDR3 nucleotides read TGTGCCAGCAACTCACGAGCGGGGGGTCCAGATACGCAGTATTTT.

The CDR3 reads CASSSPSGDKNIQYF. CDR3 DNA sequence: TGCGCCAGCAGCTCGCCTTCAGGGGATAAAAACATTCAGTACTTC. The V call is TRBV5-1, the J call TRBJ2-4, with D possibly being TRBD1 (6 bases). Per the germline V gene, CDR1 is SGHRS and CDR2 is YFSETQ. This CDR3 has 15 amino acids. V lost 3 bases and J lost 4, with 14 bases in between.

V is TRBV29-1 and J is TRBJ2-4; TRBD2 matches at 8 bases. The CDR3 is 17 amino acids. V lost 4 bases, J lost 0 bases, and 11 bases stayed unmatched. Germline CDR1 reads SQVTM; CDR2 reads ANQGSEA. The CDR3 DNA is TGCAGCGTTGGATCCAGCGGGGGCCCTCTAGCCAAAAACATTCAGTACTTC. It is translated as CSVGSSGGPLAKNIQYF.

The chain carries TRBV6-6 and TRBJ1-6, with 9 bases identical to TRBD1. The CDR3 is 14 amino acids. V lost 4 bases to trimming and J lost 9 bases; unmatched junction nucleotides: 4. Germline V gives CDR1 MNHNY, CDR2 SVGAGI (reference sequence). The CDR3 spells CASSSPGQGSPLHF. Written as DNA, the CDR3 is TGTGCCAGCAGTTCGCCGGGACAGGGTTCACCCCTCCACTTT.

V gene TRBV4-1 combines with J gene TRBJ1-4; no reliable D call. Trimming stripped 3 bases from V and 1 base from J, with 12 bases between. This CDR3 has 16 residues. Germline values: CDR1 MGHRA, CDR2 YSYEKL. CDR3 in DNA: TGCGCCAGCAGCCACCCTGGACGGGGAACTAATGAAAAACTGTTTTTT. Its protein product is CASSHPGRGTNEKLFF.

The chain uses TRBV28 and TRBJ1-5; D is possibly TRBD1 (5 bases). The V end was cut by 2 bases, the J end by 4 bases, with 9 bases between. Germline V CDR1 and CDR2: MDHEN, SYDVKM. The length of the CDR3 is 14 residues. CDR3 nucleotide sequence: TGTGCCAGCAGTTTAGTGACAGATAATCAGCCCCAGCATTTT. Translated: CASSLVTDNQPQHF.

This clone has more than one count but fewer than ten. The rearrangement joins TRBV19 to TRBJ2-4; TRBD1 might be the D (6 bases). Trimming stripped 6 bases from V and 8 bases from J, with 14 bases between. The CDR3 sequence is 13 residues long. Germline V CDR1 and CDR2: LNHDA, SQIVND (reference sequence). The CDR3 protein is CASRSAGADIQYF. CDR3 DNA: TGTGCCAGTAGATCGGCAGGGGCGGACATTCAGTACTTC.

The DNA of the CDR3 is TGTGCCACCAGTCCAGGCACAGATACGCAGTATTTT. Its translation: CATSPGTDTQYF. J is TRBJ2-3 and V is TRBV24-1; D is ambiguous. The length of the CDR3 is 12 residues. V was cut by 6 bases and J by 1 base, with 4 bases left in between. Looked up from germline, CDR1 is KGHDR and CDR2 is SFDVKD.

This clone was seen only once. This rearrangement joins TRBV12-5 to TRBJ1-5; 9 bases match TRBD1. CDR3 length: 16 residues. Losses at the gene ends were 1 base for V and 7 bases for J; bases not matched to a gene: 8. In germline, CDR1 is LGHNT, CDR2 FRNRAP. The CDR3 DNA reads as TGTGCTAGTGGTTTGGACATGGGACAGGGAAAACAGCCCCAGCATTTT. Translated, it gives CASGLDMGQGKQPQHF. The entire variable domain, with the rest obtained from reference TRBV12-5 and TRBJ1-5, is as follows: DARVTQTPRHKVTEMGQEVTMRCQPILGHNTVFWYRQTMMQGLELLAYFRNRAPLDDSGMPKDRFSAEMPDATLATLKIQPSEPRDSAVYFCASGLDMGQGKQPQHFGDGTRLSIL.

The chain carries TRBV6-1 and TRBJ2-3; a possible D gene is TRBD2 (6 bases). The V end lost 2 bases, the J end lost 3 bases, and 12 bases lay between the germline ends. The CDR3 spans 15 residues. The germline gives CDR1 MNHNS, CDR2 SASEGT. CDR3 DNA: TGTGCCAGCAGTGAACTTGGGACTGTGACAGATACGCAGTATTTT. Amino acid sequence: CASSELGTVTDTQYF.

The V call is TRBV13, the J call TRBJ2-1; 7 positions agree with TRBD1. The CDR3 runs 15 residues. Unmatched junction bases numbered 6, after V lost 5 bases and J lost 2 bases. The germline V gene encodes CDR1 PRHDT and CDR2 FYEKMQ (reference sequence). CDR3 in amino acids: CASSTGTAPYNEQFF. In DNA form, the CDR3 reads TGTGCCAGCAGCACGGGGACAGCCCCCTACAATGAGCAGTTCTTC.

The chain recombines TRBV5-1 with TRBJ2-1, with D possibly being TRBD2 (6 bases). The germline V and J ends were trimmed by 2 bases and 6 bases, with 15 bases remaining between them. Germline CDR1 SGHRS, CDR2 YFSETQ. The CDR3 loop spans 15 amino acids. Written as DNA, the CDR3 is TGCGCCAGCAGCTTCGGACTAACAGCCTCCAATGAGCAGTTCTTC. Translated: CASSFGLTASNEQFF.

V and J are TRBV30 and TRBJ1-6; 8 positions match TRBD1. V lost 5 bases, J lost 10 bases, and 7 bases stayed unmatched. The CDR3 totals 13 residues. Germline V gives CDR1 GTSNPN, CDR2 SVGIG (reference sequence). CDR3 sequence: CAWDDRGGSPLHF. In DNA form, the CDR3 reads TGTGCCTGGGATGACAGGGGCGGCTCACCCCTCCACTTT.

The genes are TRBV30 and TRBJ1-5; 7 bases line up with TRBD1. V was clipped by 4 bases and J by 7 bases; unmatched bases: 7. The CDR3 is 13 amino acids. Germline values: CDR1 GTSNPN, CDR2 SVGIG (reference sequence). The CDR3 nucleotides are TGTGCCTGGACGGACAGGTTAGAGCAGCCCCAGCATTTT. The encoded protein is CAWTDRLEQPQHF.

J is TRBJ2-2 and V is TRBV7-9; D might be TRBD1 (6 bases). Germline CDR1 SEHNR, CDR2 FQNEAQ (reference sequence). This CDR3 has 16 amino acids. V lost 4 bases to trimming and J lost 2 bases, with 14 bases between them. CDR3 nucleotides: TGTGCCAGCAGCTCCGGGACACGGAGAAACACCGGGGAGCTGTTTTTT. Protein: CASSSGTRRNTGELFF.

J is TRBJ1-1 and V is TRBV28; no reliable D call. CDR3 size: 16 residues. V lost 6 bases and J 5 bases, leaving 22 bases between the germline ends. Germline CDR1 and CDR2: MDHEN and SYDVKM. The CDR3 DNA reads TGTGCCAGCAGCCGCAGCCCCTCAAGGAGGGAGACTGAAGCTTTCTTT. As protein: CASSRSPSRRETEAFF.

V is TRBV5-6 and J is TRBJ2-2, with 11 bases matching TRBD2. The CDR3 is 17 residues long. Germline CDR1 and CDR2: SGHDT and YYEEEE. After removal of 4 bases from V and 7 bases from J, the junction contained 12 bases not matched to a gene. The CDR3 loop is CASSHLGLAESRGELFF. The CDR3 region has the DNA TGTGCCAGCAGCCACTTGGGACTAGCGGAATCCCGCGGGGAGCTGTTTTTT.

The V call is TRBV9, the J call TRBJ1-1, with D unresolved. The CDR3 contains 13 residues. Germline CDR1 is SGDLS and CDR2 is YYNGEE. Trimming took off 3 bases at V and 3 bases at J, with 9 bases between the two ends. As DNA, the CDR3 is TGTGCCAGCAGCGCACGTGAGTACACTGAAGCTTTCTTT. It is translated as CASSAREYTEAFF.

This chain connects TRBV27 to TRBJ2-5; 8 bases align to TRBD2. CDR3 length: 15 amino acids. After removal of 5 bases from V and 1 base from J, the junction contained 6 bases not matched to a gene. Germline loops: CDR1 MNHEY, CDR2 SMNVEV (reference sequence). The CDR3 spells CASSPTAGGQETQYF. In DNA, the CDR3 is TGTGCCAGCAGTCCAACCGCGGGGGGCCAAGAGACCCAGTACTTC.

The rearrangement joins TRBV11-2 to TRBJ2-7; D remains unclear. With 5 bases removed from V and 4 bases from J, the gap between germline ends came to 12 bases. From germline, CDR1 is SGHAT and CDR2 FQNNGV. The CDR3 is made up of 13 amino acids. The CDR3 sequence: CASSPRSRYEQYF. Here the CDR3 DNA reads TGTGCCAGCAGCCCCCGTTCTCGGTACGAGCAGTACTTC.

The chain is built from TRBV7-8 and TRBJ1-1, with D maybe TRBD1 (5 bases). Germline V gene lookup returns CDR1 SGHVS and CDR2 FQNEAQ. With 2 bases removed from V and 0 bases from J, the gap between germline ends came to 16 bases. The length of the CDR3 is 17 residues. CDR3 loop: CASSLTFPPGMNTEAFF. In DNA form, the CDR3 reads TGTGCCAGCAGCTTAACTTTTCCCCCAGGGATGAACACTGAAGCTTTCTTT.

The rearrangement links TRBV3-1 (or the pseudogene TRBV3-2) to TRBJ1-3; D is uncertain. The CDR3 spans 14 residues. CDR1 and CDR2 (germline): LGHDT, YNNKEL (reference sequence). Trimming removed 1 base from V and 2 bases from J, with 6 bases in between. The CDR3 reads CASSQAGAGNTIYF. CDR3 nucleotide sequence: TGTGCCAGCAGCCAAGCGGGAGCTGGAAACACCATATATTTT.

This clone occurred a few times. The CDR3 DNA reads TGTGCCAGCAGCTTAGATTCCCGACTAGCGGGAGTCGTGCAGTTCTTC. Translating it yields CASSLDSRLAGVVQFF. J is TRBJ2-1 and V is TRBV11-3; 12 nucleotides agree with TRBD2. In germline, CDR1 is SGHNT, CDR2 YENEEA. The V segment lost 0 bases and the J segment 12 bases; nucleotides outside the gene matches: 9. The CDR3 is 16 amino acids.

The chain uses TRBV21-1 and TRBJ1-3; the D segment call TRBD1 is taken from the table without a DNA check. TRBV21-1 is flagged as a pseudogene. CDR3 size: 21 residues. The CDR3 spells CASGRRVGIVGTGGKENTIYF. The CDR3 coding sequence is TGTGCCAGCGGGCGGAGGGTTGGCATTGTGGGGACAGGGGGTAAGGAAAACACCATATATTTT.

This chain joins TRBV5-1 and TRBJ2-2; D is possibly TRBD1 or TRBD2 (6 bases each). This CDR3 region has 16 residues. Trimming stripped 4 bases from V and 5 bases from J, with 18 bases between. Germline V gene lookup returns CDR1 SGHRS and CDR2 YFSETQ. CDR3 DNA sequence: TGCGCCAGCAGCGTGGGGGCCCTCGCGGGAACCGGGGAGCTGTTTTTT. It specifies CASSVGALAGTGELFF.

The chain links TRBV12-5 to TRBJ1-2; D is possibly TRBD1 (5 bases). CDR3 size: 13 residues. V lost 6 bases and J lost 7, with 15 bases in between. CDR1 is LGHNT and CDR2 is FRNRAP in the germline V gene. The chain's CDR3 is CASGVLGGAGYTF. The DNA for the CDR3 is TGTGCTAGTGGGGTTCTGGGTGGGGCTGGCTACACCTTC.

Regarding this clone: Since the CDR3 does not end with the conserved phenylalanine or tryptophan, this likely comes from a read error. The DNA is left out, because the CDR3 cannot be placed on it with certainty; the CDR3 is given as TCRdb lists it. The chain is built from TRBV9 and TRBJ1-2. With termini counted, the CDR3 has 11 amino acids. CDR1 SGDLS and CDR2 YYNGEE come from the germline V gene. CDR3 residues: CASSENPQLAM.

The chain uses TRBV19 and TRBJ2-4, with 9 bases identical to TRBD2. The CDR3 covers 19 residues. The germline V gene has CDR1 LNHDA and CDR2 SQIVND (reference sequence). Germline trimming cut 7 bases from V and 4 bases from J; bases unmatched to any gene: 20. CDR3 residues: CASTNLGSGTSPVKNIQYF. CDR3 coding DNA: TGTGCCAGTACCAATTTGGGATCCGGGACTAGCCCAGTGAAAAACATTCAGTACTTC.